The subject of this entry is one T cell receptor beta chain. This sample was taken from a study of T cells expressing NK-cell markers. This CDR3 contains 13 residues. CDR1 is MNHNS and CDR2 is SASEGT in the germline V gene. The authors made TCR beta cDNA libraries by 5'RACE template switching. This switching added a universal primer site and UMIs. From its re-call of the 5' RACE reads, TCRdb lists each CDR3 protein once, without DNA. This sample lists a few hundred thousand distinct CDR3 sequences; its ten largest clones have around 4.9%. This rearrangement joins TRBV6-1 to TRBJ1-6. Source material: blood T cells: a sorted CD56 or NKG2C T cell subset, CD4+ or CD8+ T cells, or bulk PBMC T cells (not recorded which). The TCR sequence derives from a man aged 18 to 70 in good health. The CDR3: CASIARTNSPLHF.